This paragraph covers one T cell receptor (beta chain) sequence. The germline gives CDR1 MNHEY, CDR2 SVGAGI. The ends were cut back, 0 bases at V and 8 bases at J, with 13 bases in the middle. This CDR3 has 15 amino acids. In Cohort 3, a recovered donor had either two negative PCRs, clearance, or symptom resolution. The data originate from a study of blood T cell repertoires in COVID-19. Overall study: Material from acute and convalescent COVID-19 was sourced from the United States, Italy and Spain. Nucleic acid was either cDNA or gDNA, and it came from T cells, B-cell-depleted T cells, or PBMCs.

Original processing methods: It was from reference gene primer amplification that nucleated cell counts were estimated. The protocol was immunoSEQ multiplex PCR, while the TCRdb copy is restricted to in-frame clones and leaves out a portion. V and J calls and clone size are those listed in that table; D and trimming were worked out from the DNA. The sample has about 220,000 clones, 82% seen once. Sequenced sample: PBMCs or T cells enriched from blood (not recorded which). This TCR was sampled from a woman aged 55-69 years who had recovered from COVID-19. The J gene is TRBJ1-4, the V gene TRBV6-5; no definite D call. The CDR3 sequence is CASSYSRQRGEKLFF. DNA of the CDR3: TGTGCCAGCAGTTACTCGCGGCAAAGAGGGGAAAAACTGTTTTTT.